This note documents a single TCR beta chain sequence. The antigen is not known. The sample comes from a study of cytomegalovirus exposure and HLA in healthy donors. Notes on the study in general: Most observed TCR sequences were rare, whereas some public TCRs were detected in many donors.

Trimming took off 4 bases at V and 0 bases at J, with 11 bases between the two ends. This CDR3 region has 15 residues. Germline-derived CDR1 and CDR2 are SGDLS and YYNGEE. The PCR employed 60 Vbeta primers together with 13 Jbeta primers. TCRdb's copy holds only in-frame clones and misses some; the assay was immunoSEQ multiplex PCR. The data show about 130,000 clones, about two thirds seen once. The sequencing sample was made of PBMCs. The gene calls are TRBV9 and TRBJ2-1; D uncertain. The receptor comes from a human donor in good health. CDR3 nucleotide sequence: TGTGCCAGCAGCCCCCAGGTCATCTCCTACAATGAGCAGTTCTTC. It translates to CASSPQVISYNEQFF.